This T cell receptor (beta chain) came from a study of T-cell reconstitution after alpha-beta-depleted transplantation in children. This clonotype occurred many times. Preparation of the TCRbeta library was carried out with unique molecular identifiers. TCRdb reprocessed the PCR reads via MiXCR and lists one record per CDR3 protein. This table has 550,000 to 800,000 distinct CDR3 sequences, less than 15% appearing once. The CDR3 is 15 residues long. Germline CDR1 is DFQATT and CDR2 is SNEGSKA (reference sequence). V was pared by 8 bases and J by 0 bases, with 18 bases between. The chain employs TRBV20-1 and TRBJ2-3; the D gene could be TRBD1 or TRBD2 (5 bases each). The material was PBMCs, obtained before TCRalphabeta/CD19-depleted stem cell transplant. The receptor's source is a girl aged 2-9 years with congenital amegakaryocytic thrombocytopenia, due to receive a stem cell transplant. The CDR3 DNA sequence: TGCAGTCCGGGACCCCCTTTCGGTAGCACAGATACGCAGTATTTT. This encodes CSPGPPFGSTDTQYF.